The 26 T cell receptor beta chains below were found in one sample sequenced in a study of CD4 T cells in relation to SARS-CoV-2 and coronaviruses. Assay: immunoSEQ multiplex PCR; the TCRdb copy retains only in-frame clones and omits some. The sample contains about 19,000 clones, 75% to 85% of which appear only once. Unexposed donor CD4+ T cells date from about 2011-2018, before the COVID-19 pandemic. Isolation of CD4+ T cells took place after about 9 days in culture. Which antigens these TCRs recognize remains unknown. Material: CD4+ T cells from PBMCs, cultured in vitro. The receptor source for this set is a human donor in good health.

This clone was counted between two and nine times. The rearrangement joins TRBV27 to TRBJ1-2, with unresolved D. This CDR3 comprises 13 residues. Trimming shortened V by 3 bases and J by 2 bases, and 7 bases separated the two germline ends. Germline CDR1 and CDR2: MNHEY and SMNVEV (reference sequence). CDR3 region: CASSLAANYGYTF. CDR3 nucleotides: TGTGCCAGCAGTTTGGCAGCAAACTATGGCTACACCTTC.

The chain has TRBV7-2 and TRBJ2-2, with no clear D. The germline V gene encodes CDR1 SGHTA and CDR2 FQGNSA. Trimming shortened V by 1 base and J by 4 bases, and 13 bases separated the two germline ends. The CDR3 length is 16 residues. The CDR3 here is CASSLVFGQITGELFF. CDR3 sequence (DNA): TGTGCCAGCAGCTTAGTTTTTGGGCAGATCACCGGGGAGCTGTTTTTT.

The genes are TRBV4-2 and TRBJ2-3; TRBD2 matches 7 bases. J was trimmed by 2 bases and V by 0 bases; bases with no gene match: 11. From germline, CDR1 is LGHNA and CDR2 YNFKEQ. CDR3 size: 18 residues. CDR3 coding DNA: TGTGCCAGCAGCCAAGAACCGGGACTATCCCGGGACACAGATACGCAGTATTTT. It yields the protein CASSQEPGLSRDTDTQYF.

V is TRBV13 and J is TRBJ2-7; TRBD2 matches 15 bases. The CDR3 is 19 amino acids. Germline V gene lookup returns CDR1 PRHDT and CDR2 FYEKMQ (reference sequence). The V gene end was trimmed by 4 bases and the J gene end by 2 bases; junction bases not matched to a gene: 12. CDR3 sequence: CASSSKGLAGGGRTYEQYF. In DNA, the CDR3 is TGTGCCAGCAGCTCGAAGGGACTAGCGGGAGGAGGGCGCACCTACGAGCAGTACTTC.

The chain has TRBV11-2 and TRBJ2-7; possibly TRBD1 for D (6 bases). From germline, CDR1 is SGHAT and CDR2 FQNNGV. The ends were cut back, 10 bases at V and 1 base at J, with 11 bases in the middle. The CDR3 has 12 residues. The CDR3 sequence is CATRGQSYEQYF. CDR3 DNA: TGTGCCACCAGGGGACAATCCTACGAGCAGTACTTC.

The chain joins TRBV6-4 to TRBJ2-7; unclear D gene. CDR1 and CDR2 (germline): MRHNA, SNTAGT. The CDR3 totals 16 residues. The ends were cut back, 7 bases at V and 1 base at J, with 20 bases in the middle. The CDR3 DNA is TGTGCCAGCACGCAATCCCCGGGCCTCTCATCCTACGAGCAGTACTTC. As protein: CASTQSPGLSSYEQYF.

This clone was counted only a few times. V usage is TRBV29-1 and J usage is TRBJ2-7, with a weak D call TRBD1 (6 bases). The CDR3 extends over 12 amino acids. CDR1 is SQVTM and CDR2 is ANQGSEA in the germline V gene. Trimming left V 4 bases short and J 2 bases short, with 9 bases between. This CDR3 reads CSVVRGPYEQYF. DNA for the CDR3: TGCAGCGTTGTCAGGGGTCCCTACGAGCAGTACTTC.

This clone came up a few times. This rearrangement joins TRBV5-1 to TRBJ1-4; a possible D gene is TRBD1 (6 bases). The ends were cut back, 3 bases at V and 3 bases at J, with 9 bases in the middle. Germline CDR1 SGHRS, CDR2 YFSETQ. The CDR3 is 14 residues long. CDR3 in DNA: TGCGCCAGCAGCTCACGGACAGCTAATGAAAAACTGTTTTTT. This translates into CASSSRTANEKLFF.

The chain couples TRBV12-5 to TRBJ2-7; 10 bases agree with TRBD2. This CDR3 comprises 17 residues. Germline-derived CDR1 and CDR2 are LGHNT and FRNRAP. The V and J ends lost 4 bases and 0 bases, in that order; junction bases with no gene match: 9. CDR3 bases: TGTGCTAGTGGTTCGGGACTAGCGCGTATAAGCTCCTACGAGCAGTACTTC. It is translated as CASGSGLARISSYEQYF.

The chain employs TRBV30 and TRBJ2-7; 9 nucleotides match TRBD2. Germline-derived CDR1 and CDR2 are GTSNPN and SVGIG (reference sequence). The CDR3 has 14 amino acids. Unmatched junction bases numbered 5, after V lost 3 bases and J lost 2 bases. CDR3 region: CAWSGGGDAYEQYF. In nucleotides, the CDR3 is TGTGCCTGGAGCGGCGGGGGGGACGCCTACGAGCAGTACTTC. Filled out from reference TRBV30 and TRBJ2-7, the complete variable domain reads SQTIHQWPATLVQPVGSPLSLECTVEGTSNPNLYWYRQAAGRGLQLLFYSVGIGQISSEVPQNLSASRPQDRQFILSSKKLLLSDSGFYLCAWSGGGDAYEQYFGPGTRLTVT.

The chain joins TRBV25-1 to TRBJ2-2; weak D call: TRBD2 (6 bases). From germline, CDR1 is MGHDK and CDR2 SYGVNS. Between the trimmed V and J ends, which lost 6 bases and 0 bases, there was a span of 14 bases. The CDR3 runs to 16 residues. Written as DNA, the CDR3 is TGTGCCAGCAGACAAAGCGGGTTCGCGAACACCGGGGAGCTGTTTTTT. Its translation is CASRQSGFANTGELFF.

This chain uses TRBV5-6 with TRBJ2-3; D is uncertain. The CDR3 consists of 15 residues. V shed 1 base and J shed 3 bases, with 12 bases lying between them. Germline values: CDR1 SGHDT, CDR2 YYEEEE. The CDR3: CASSLNGRGTDTQYF. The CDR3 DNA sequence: TGTGCCAGCAGCTTGAATGGCCGTGGGACAGATACGCAGTATTTT. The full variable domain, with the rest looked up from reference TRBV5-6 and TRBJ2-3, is DAGVTQSPTHLIKTRGQQVTLRCSPKSGHDTVSWYQQALGQGPQFIFQYYEEEERQRGNFPDRFSGHQFPNYSSELNVNALLLGDSALYLCASSLNGRGTDTQYFGPGTRLTVL.

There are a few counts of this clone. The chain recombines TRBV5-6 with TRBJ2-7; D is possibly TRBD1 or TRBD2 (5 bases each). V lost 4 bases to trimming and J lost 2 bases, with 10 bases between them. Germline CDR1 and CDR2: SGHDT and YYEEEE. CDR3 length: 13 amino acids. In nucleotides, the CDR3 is TGTGCCAGCAGCCCCGGGGCACCCTACGAGCAGTACTTC. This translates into CASSPGAPYEQYF.

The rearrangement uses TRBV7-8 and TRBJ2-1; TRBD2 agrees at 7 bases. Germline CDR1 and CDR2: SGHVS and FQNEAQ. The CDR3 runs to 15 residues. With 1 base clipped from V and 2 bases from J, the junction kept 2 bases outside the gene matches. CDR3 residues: CASSLDAGAYNEQFF. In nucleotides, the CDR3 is TGTGCCAGCAGCTTAGACGCGGGGGCCTACAATGAGCAGTTCTTC.

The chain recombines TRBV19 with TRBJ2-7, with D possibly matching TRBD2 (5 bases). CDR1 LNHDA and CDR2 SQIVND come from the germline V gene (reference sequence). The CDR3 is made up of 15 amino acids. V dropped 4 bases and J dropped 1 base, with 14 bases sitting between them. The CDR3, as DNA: TGTGCCAGTAGTACCTCTGGACTGAATTCCTACGAGCAGTACTTC. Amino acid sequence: CASSTSGLNSYEQYF.

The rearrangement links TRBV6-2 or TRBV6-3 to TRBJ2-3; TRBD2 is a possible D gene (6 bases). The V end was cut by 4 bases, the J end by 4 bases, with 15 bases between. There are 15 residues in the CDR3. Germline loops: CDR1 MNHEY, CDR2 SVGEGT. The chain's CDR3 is CASSSPTSFADTQYF. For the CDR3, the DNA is TGTGCCAGCAGTTCACCGACTAGTTTCGCAGATACGCAGTATTTT.

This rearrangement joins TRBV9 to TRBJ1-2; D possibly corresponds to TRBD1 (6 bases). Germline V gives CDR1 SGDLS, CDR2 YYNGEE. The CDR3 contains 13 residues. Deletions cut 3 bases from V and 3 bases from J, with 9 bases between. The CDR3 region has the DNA TGTGCCAGCAGCGGGAGACAGGACTATGGCTACACCTTC. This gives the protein CASSGRQDYGYTF. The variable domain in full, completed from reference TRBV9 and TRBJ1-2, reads DSGVTQTPKHLITATGQRVTLRCSPRSGDLSVYWYQQSLDQGLQFLIQYYNGEERAKGNILERFSAQQFPDLHSELNLSSLELGDSALYFCASSGRQDYGYTFGSGTRLTVV.

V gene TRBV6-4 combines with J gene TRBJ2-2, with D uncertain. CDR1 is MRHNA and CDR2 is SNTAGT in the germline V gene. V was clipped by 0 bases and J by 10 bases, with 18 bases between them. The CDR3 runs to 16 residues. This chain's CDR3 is CASSDSNDRIAEELFF. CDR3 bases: TGTGCCAGCAGTGACTCGAATGATAGGATCGCTGAGGAGCTGTTTTTT.

The CDR3 spells CASSVQGINTEAFF. In nucleotides, the CDR3 is TGTGCCAGTAGTGTACAGGGGATTAACACTGAAGCTTTCTTT. This sequence joins TRBV19 and TRBJ1-1; the match to TRBD1 covers 7 bases. V trimming: 5 bases; J trimming: 2 bases; junction bases outside the gene matches: 5. CDR1 and CDR2 from the germline V gene are LNHDA and SQIVND (reference sequence). This CDR3 region has 14 residues.

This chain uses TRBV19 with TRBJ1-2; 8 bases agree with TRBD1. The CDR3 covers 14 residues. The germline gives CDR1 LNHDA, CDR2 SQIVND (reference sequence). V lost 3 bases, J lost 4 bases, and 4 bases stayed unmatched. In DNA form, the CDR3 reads TGTGCCAGTAGTATTGACAGGGGATTCTATGGCTACACCTTC. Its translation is CASSIDRGFYGYTF.

DNA for the CDR3: TGTGCCAGCAGCCACGGGACAACCACAGATACGCAGTATTTT. Its protein product is CASSHGTTTDTQYF. The gene calls are TRBV3-1 (or the pseudogene TRBV3-2) and TRBJ2-3; possible D gene TRBD1, 6 bases. Germline V gives CDR1 LGHDT, CDR2 YNNKEL (reference sequence). V was trimmed by 3 bases and J by 2 bases, leaving 9 bases between them. The CDR3 consists of 14 residues.

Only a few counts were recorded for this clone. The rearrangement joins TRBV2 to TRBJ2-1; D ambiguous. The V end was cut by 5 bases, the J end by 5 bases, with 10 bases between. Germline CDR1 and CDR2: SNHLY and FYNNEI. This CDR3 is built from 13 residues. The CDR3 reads CASSLISNNEQFF. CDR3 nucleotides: TGTGCCAGCAGTCTAATTTCGAACAATGAGCAGTTCTTC.

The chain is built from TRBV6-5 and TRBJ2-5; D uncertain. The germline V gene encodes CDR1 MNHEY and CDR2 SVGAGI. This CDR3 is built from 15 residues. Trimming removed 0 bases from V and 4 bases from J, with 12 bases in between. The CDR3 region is CASSYSSGRVETQYF. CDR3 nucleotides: TGTGCCAGCAGTTACTCGAGTGGTAGGGTAGAGACCCAGTACTTC.

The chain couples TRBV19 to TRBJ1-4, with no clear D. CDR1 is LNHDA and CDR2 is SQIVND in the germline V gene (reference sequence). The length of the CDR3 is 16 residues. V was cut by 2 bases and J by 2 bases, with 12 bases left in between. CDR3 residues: CASSIKRRMTNEKLFF. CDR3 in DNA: TGTGCCAGTAGTATAAAGAGGAGGATGACTAATGAAAAACTGTTTTTT.

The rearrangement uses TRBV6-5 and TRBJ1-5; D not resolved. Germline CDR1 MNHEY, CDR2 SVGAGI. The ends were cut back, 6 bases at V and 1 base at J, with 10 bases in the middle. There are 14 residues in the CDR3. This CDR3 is CASRSDTSNQPQHF. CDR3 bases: TGTGCCAGCAGATCCGATACGAGCAATCAGCCCCAGCATTTT.

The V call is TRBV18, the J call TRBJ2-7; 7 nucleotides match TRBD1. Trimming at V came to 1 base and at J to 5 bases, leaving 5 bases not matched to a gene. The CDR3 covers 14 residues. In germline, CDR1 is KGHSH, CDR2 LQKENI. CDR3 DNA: TGTGCCAGCTCACCACAGGGGGCGTTCCACGAGCAGTACTTC. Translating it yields CASSPQGAFHEQYF.